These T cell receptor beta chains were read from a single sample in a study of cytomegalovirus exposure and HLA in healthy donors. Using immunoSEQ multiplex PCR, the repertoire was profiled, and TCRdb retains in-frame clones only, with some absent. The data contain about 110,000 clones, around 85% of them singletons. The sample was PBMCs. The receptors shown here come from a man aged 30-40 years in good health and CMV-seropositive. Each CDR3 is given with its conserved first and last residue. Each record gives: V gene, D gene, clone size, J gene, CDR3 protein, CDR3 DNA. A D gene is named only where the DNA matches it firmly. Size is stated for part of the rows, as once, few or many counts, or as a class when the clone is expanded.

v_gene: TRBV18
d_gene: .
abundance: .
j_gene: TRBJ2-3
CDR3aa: CASSLGGSRTDTQYF
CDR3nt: TGTGCCAGCTCACTTGGGGGGTCGCGCACAGATACGCAGTATTTT

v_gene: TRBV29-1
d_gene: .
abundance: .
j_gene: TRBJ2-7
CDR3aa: CSVEGDTGETYEQYF
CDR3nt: TGCAGCGTTGAAGGGGATACAGGAGAGACCTACGAGCAGTACTTC

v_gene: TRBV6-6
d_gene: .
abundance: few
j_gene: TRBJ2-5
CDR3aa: CASRPLLLGPAKTQYF
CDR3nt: TGTGCCAGCAGACCCCTTTTGTTGGGGCCCGCAAAGACCCAGTACTTC

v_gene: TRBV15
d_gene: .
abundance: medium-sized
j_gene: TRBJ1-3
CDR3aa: CATSRPAGNTIYF
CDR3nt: TGTGCCACCAGCAGGCCTGCGGGAAACACCATATATTTT

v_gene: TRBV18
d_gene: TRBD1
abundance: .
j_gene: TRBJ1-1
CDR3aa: CASSPRTGNTEAFF
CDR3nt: TGTGCCAGCTCACCTCGGACAGGGAACACTGAAGCTTTCTTT

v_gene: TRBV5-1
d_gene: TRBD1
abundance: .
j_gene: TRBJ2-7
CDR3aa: CASSWTGTGVYEQYF
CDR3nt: TGCGCCAGCAGCTGGACCGGGACAGGGGTATACGAGCAGTACTTC

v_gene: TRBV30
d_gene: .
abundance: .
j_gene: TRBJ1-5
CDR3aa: CAWSTGLARPQHF
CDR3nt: TGTGCCTGGTCTACCGGGCTAGCTCGGCCCCAGCATTTT

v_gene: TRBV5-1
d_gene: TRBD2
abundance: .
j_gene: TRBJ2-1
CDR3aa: CASSLVAGDNEQFF
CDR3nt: TGCGCCAGCAGCTTGGTTGCGGGGGACAATGAGCAGTTCTTC

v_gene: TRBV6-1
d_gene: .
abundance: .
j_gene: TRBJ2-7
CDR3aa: CASSKRLTFSYEQYF
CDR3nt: TGTGCCAGCAGTAAAAGGTTGACATTCTCCTACGAGCAGTACTTC

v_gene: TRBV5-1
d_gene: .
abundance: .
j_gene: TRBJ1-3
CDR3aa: CASSPRGLSGNTIYF
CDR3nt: TGCGCCAGCAGCCCCCGGGGGTTGTCTGGAAACACCATATATTTT

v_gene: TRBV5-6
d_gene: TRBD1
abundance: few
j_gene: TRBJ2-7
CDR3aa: CASSRRDRGYEQYF
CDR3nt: TGTGCCAGCAGCCGTCGGGACAGGGGCTACGAGCAGTACTTC

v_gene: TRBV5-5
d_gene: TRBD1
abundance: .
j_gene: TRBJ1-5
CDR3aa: CASSPGQGSNQPQHF
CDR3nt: TGTGCCAGCAGCCCCGGACAGGGGAGCAATCAGCCCCAGCATTTT

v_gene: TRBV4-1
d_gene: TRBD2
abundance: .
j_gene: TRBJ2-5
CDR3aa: CASSQALRLAGDSQYF
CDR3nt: TGCGCCAGCAGCCAAGCCCTGCGACTAGCGGGGGATAGCCAGTACTTC

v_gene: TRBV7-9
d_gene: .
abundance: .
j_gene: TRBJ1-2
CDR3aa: CASSRDRAHTF
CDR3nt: TGTGCCAGCAGCAGAGACAGAGCTCACACCTTC

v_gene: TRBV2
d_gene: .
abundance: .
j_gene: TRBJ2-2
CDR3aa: CASTTNTGELFF
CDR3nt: TGTGCCAGCACGACTAACACCGGGGAGCTGTTTTTT

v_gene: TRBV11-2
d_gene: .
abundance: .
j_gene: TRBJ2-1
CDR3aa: CASSGPDGRRPNEQFF
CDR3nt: TGTGCCAGCAGCGGGCCGGACGGCCGGAGGCCCAATGAGCAGTTCTTC

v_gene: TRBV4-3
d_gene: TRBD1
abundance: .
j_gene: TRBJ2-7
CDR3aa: CASSQTRTGVTYEQYF
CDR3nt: TGCGCCAGCAGCCAAACCCGGACAGGGGTCACCTACGAGCAGTACTTC

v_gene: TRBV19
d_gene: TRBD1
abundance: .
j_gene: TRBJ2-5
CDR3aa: CATTGQDRETQYF
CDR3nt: TGTGCCACCACGGGACAGGATCGGGAGACCCAGTACTTC

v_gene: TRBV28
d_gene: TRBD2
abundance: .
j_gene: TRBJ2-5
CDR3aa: CASSPIAGEQETQYF
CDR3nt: TGTGCCAGCAGTCCTATAGCGGGGGAACAAGAGACCCAGTACTTC

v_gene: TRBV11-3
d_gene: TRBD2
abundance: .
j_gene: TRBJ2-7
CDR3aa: CASSPLPERGASEQYF
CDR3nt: TGTGCCAGCAGTCCTCTCCCCGAGCGGGGGGCCAGCGAGCAGTACTTC

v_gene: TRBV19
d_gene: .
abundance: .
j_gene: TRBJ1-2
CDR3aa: CASVRRAGANYGYTF
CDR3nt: TGTGCCAGTGTTCGGAGGGCGGGGGCTAACTATGGCTACACCTTC

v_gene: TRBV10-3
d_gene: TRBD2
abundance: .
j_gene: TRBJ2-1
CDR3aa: CAISDSGGAGDEQFF
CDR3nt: TGTGCCATCAGTGATAGCGGGGGGGCAGGAGATGAGCAGTTCTTC

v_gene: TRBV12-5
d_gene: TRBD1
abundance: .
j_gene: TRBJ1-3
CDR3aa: CASGSGTGVGNTIYF
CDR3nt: TGTGCTAGTGGCTCCGGGACAGGGGTCGGAAACACCATATATTTT